This TCR beta chain was profiled in a study of blood T cell repertoires in COVID-19 (TCRdb year 2020). Study-wide context: Collaborator samples came from the United States, Italy and Spain and covered acute and convalescent phases of COVID-19. The samples were drawn from two sources: the first 160 participants of the ongoing ImmuneRACE study, and 1,254 subjects contributed by 6 global collaborators. The prospective study material was composed of cDNA or gDNA derived from T cells, B-cell-depleted T cells, or PBMCs. The dataset comprised deeply sampled blood TCRbeta repertoires from subjects exposed to, actively infected with, or recovered from COVID-19. The sample metadata nearly always contained a de-identified subject ID, COVID-19 status, age in years and sex. Where available, HLA class I and class II types were obtained from metadata supplied by the sample provider rather than from assay-based typing. A freely available public database, intended as a resource for researchers studying the immune response to SARS-CoV-2, is where the repertoires were released. Results and caveats for the whole study, not just this receptor: The quantity of clinical and demographic metadata differed by source and by participant and was supplied without curation.

The immunoSEQ Assay, a bias-controlled multiplex PCR, was used to amplify TCRbeta CDR3 regions from genomic DNA. On the authors' methods: Nucleated cell counts per sample were estimated from amplification of reference gene primers within the assay. To quantify the absolute abundance of each unique TCRbeta CDR3 rearrangement, sequence reads were collapsed and filtered. Productive Simpson clonality was computed per sample as the square root of Simpson's diversity index over productive rearrangements. TCRdb retrieved this table from immuneACCESS and kept in-frame rearrangements only. Not all clones are present; in checked studies, unresolved V genes account for under half, and no reason is known for the remainder. The V and J calls and clone size are taken from that table; D and trimming were inferred from the DNA. The sample profile shows just over 60,000 clones; around four fifths of them were found once. The ten largest make up roughly 20% of the sample.

Each collaborating institution followed its own protocols to collect whole blood in K2EDTA tubes. For TCRbeta analysis, collaborator samples were shipped as frozen whole blood, as isolated PBMCs, or as DNA extracted from either sample type. From cysteine to phenylalanine, the CDR3 is 11 amino acids long. The DNA shown is the 33-base CDR3, in frame from base 1. V loses 8 bases at its end and J loses 8 bases; junction bases beyond the gene matches: 3. Taken from the germline V gene (reference sequence), the CDR1 and CDR2 loops are SEHNR and FQNEAQ. A word on this clone: Which antigen it targets is not known. Base qualities are not recorded, but no much larger clone differs from it by a single base.

Recombination connected TRBV7-9 to TRBJ1-2, and TRBD1 aligns with 9 junction nucleotides. The specimen was peripheral blood. The sequence derives from a woman of 80 years or more with active or convalescent COVID-19. The nucleotide sequence is TGTGCCAGCGGGACAGGGCGAGGCTACACCTTC. This encodes CASGTGRGYTF.